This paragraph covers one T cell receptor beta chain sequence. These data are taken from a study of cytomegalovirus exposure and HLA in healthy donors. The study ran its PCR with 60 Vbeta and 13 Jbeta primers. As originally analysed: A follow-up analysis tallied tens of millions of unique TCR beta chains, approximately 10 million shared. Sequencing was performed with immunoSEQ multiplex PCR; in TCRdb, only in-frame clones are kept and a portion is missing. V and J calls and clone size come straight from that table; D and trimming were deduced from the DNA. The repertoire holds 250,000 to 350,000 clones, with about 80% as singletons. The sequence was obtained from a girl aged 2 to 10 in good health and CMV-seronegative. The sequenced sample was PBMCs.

The CDR3 DNA reads as TGTGCCAGCAGTTCCTCCGGGTTGCGCTACACCTTC. Translation gives CASSSSGLRYTF. J is TRBJ1-2 and V is TRBV28; no clear D. This CDR3 comprises 12 residues. Trimming shortened V by 4 bases and J by 9 bases, and 12 bases separated the two germline ends. Germline loops: CDR1 MDHEN, CDR2 SYDVKM.